Shown below are 17 T cell receptor beta chains from a single sample sequenced in a study of T cell repertoires in ileal Crohn's disease. Method: immunoSEQ multiplex PCR; TCRdb's copy keeps in-frame clones and lacks some. Here the sample spans approximately 15,000 clones, approximately 81% being singletons. Input material: ileal tissue. These receptors came from an adult with Crohn's disease.

The chain links TRBV11-2 to TRBJ2-4, with no clear D. Trimming cost V 2 bases and J 6 bases, with 14 bases left between them. This CDR3 spans 15 amino acids. Germline V lookup: CDR1 SGHAT, CDR2 FQNNGV. The CDR3 DNA is TGTGCCAGCAGCTTAAATTCGGCAGGCACAAACATTCAGTACTTC. Protein sequence: CASSLNSAGTNIQYF.

The CDR3 loop is CASGFRTSGGNNEQFF. The CDR3 DNA sequence: TGTGCTAGTGGTTTTAGGACTAGCGGGGGGAACAATGAGCAGTTCTTC. The chain employs TRBV12-5 and TRBJ2-1; TRBD2 agrees at 14 bases. V lost 3 bases, J lost 5 bases, and 3 bases stayed unmatched. Germline-derived CDR1 and CDR2 are LGHNT and FRNRAP. There are 16 residues in the CDR3.

CDR3: CASSGRLAGVTGELFF. The DNA for the CDR3 is TGCGCCAGCAGCGGGAGACTAGCGGGAGTTACCGGGGAGCTGTTTTTT. The V and J genes are TRBV5-1 and TRBJ2-2, with TRBD2 matching over 12 bases. There are 16 residues in the CDR3. J was trimmed by 5 bases and V by 4 bases; bases with no gene match: 6. Germline CDR1 is SGHRS and CDR2 is YFSETQ. Complete variable domain (other parts from reference TRBV5-1 and TRBJ2-2): KAGVTQTPRYLIKTRGQQVTLSCSPISGHRSVSWYQQTPGQGLQFLFEYFSETQRNKGNFPGRFSGRQFSNSRSEMNVSTLELGDSALYLCASSGRLAGVTGELFFGEGSRLTVL.

This chain joins TRBV7-9 and TRBJ1-2; 8 bases are shared with TRBD1. Germline assignment: CDR1 SEHNR and CDR2 FQNEAQ (reference sequence). V shed 6 bases, J shed 6 bases, and the junction held 6 bases outside the gene matches. This CDR3 has 13 amino acids. The CDR3 sequence is CASSLGQDHGYTF. The CDR3 DNA follows: TGTGCCAGCAGTCTGGGACAGGACCATGGCTACACCTTC.

The V gene is TRBV9, the J gene TRBJ2-1; tentatively, D is TRBD2 (5 bases). This CDR3 is built from 13 residues. Germline CDR1 reads SGDLS; CDR2 reads YYNGEE. V dropped 0 bases and J dropped 9 bases, with 10 bases sitting between them. This chain's CDR3 is CASSVVAAAEQFF. Written as DNA, the CDR3 is TGTGCCAGCAGCGTAGTAGCAGCGGCTGAGCAGTTCTTC.

The chain carries TRBV5-4 and TRBJ2-3, with D hard to call. CDR3 length equals 15 residues. Trimming took 3 bases from V and 6 from J, leaving 17 bases between them. CDR1 and CDR2 from the germline V gene are SGHNT and YYREEE (reference sequence). Written as DNA, the CDR3 is TGTGCCAGCAGCTCACCCCTAGTCCAGAGTGATACGCAGTATTTT. It yields the protein CASSSPLVQSDTQYF.

In this sample, this clone turned up once. J is TRBJ1-4 and V is TRBV2; maybe TRBD1 (5 bases). The germline gives CDR1 SNHLY, CDR2 FYNNEI. This CDR3 comprises 16 residues. Trimming took off 4 bases at V and 6 bases at J, with 18 bases between the two ends. CDR3 coding DNA: TGTGCCAGCAGTGCCACCCTTGACAGTGCCGATGAAAAACTGTTTTTT. This encodes CASSATLDSADEKLFF.

V usage is TRBV7-6 and J usage is TRBJ1-3; TRBD1 is a possible D gene (6 bases). Trimming stripped 3 bases from V and 1 base from J, with 10 bases between. The CDR3 has 15 amino acids. Germline loops: CDR1 SGHVS, CDR2 FNYEAQ. Written as DNA, the CDR3 is TGTGCCAGCAGCTTGGACGGGACATCTGGAAACACCATATATTTT. This sequence encodes CASSLDGTSGNTIYF.

The genes are TRBV29-1 and TRBJ2-7; D not certain. The V gene's germline CDR1 is SQVTM and CDR2 ANQGSEA. The CDR3 consists of 12 residues. The ends were cut back, 0 bases at V and 6 bases at J, with 9 bases in the middle. The CDR3, as DNA: TGCAGCGTTGAAGATTACACCCGCGAGCAGTACTTC. It is translated as CSVEDYTREQYF.

The rearrangement joins TRBV27 to TRBJ2-3; possible D gene TRBD2, 7 bases. The CDR3 extends over 15 amino acids. The germline V gene has CDR1 MNHEY and CDR2 SMNVEV (reference sequence). V dropped 6 bases and J dropped 4 bases, with 17 bases sitting between them. CDR3 DNA sequence: TGTGCCAGCAGCTACCTGGGGGGGGGCCCAGATACGCAGTATTTT. Translated, it gives CASSYLGGGPDTQYF.

The sample holds a few counts of this clone. The chain recombines TRBV6-6 with TRBJ2-1, with 7 bases fitting TRBD1. In germline, CDR1 is MNHNY, CDR2 SVGAGI (reference sequence). The CDR3 spans 15 residues. V dropped 5 bases and J dropped 6; count of bases not matched to a gene: 10. This CDR3 is CASSHHQGVRNEQFF. CDR3 sequence (DNA): TGTGCCAGCAGTCACCACCAGGGGGTTCGCAATGAGCAGTTCTTC.

A single count supports this clone. This chain links TRBV14 with TRBJ1-2, with TRBD1 matching 7 bases. Trimming cost V 1 base and J 7 bases; bases outside gene matches: 3. The CDR3 spans 13 residues. Germline V gene data show CDR1 as SGHDN and CDR2 as FVKESK. The CDR3 loop is CASSQGGGGGYTF. CDR3 nucleotides: TGTGCCAGCAGCCAAGGAGGGGGCGGTGGCTACACCTTC.

The gene calls are TRBV5-1 and TRBJ2-7, with 11 bases lining up with TRBD2. With V trimmed by 3 bases and J by 3 bases, 5 bases remained unmatched. The CDR3 loop spans 15 amino acids. Germline loops: CDR1 SGHRS, CDR2 YFSETQ. CDR3: CASSSGLAGNYEQYF. For the CDR3, the DNA is TGCGCCAGCAGCTCAGGACTAGCGGGTAACTACGAGCAGTACTTC. Combining the CDR3 with reference TRBV5-1 and TRBJ2-7 gives the whole variable domain KAGVTQTPRYLIKTRGQQVTLSCSPISGHRSVSWYQQTPGQGLQFLFEYFSETQRNKGNFPGRFSGRQFSNSRSEMNVSTLELGDSALYLCASSSGLAGNYEQYFGPGTRLTVT.

J is TRBJ2-5 and V is TRBV27; TRBD1 agrees at 7 bases. TRBJ2-7 explains the end of the DNA better; the J call may be wrong. The germline V gene has CDR1 MNHEY and CDR2 SMNVEV (reference sequence). There are 15 residues in the CDR3. The CDR3 nucleotides read TGTGCCAGCAGTTTATCACAGGGGCGTATCCACGAGCAGTACTTC. It translates to CASSLSQGRIHEQYF.

The V and J genes are TRBV7-8 and TRBJ2-4; 8 positions match TRBD2. The CDR3 is 20 amino acids. CDR1 SGHVS and CDR2 FQNEAQ come from the germline V gene. V was clipped by 4 bases and J by 0 bases; unmatched bases: 17. The CDR3 spells CASSSTDYDWAGGAKNIQYF. As DNA, the CDR3 is TGTGCCAGCAGCTCTACGGACTACGACTGGGCGGGAGGAGCCAAAAACATTCAGTACTTC.

This chain joins TRBV29-1 and TRBJ2-5; the match to TRBD1 covers 10 bases. The J call may not be correct, given that the DNA end is closer to TRBJ2-7. CDR1 is SQVTM and CDR2 is ANQGSEA in the germline V gene. The length of the CDR3 is 13 residues. CDR3 DNA sequence: TGCAGCGTTGCGCGGACAGGGGGAGTCGAGCAGTACTTC. The encoded protein is CSVARTGGVEQYF.

The chain combines TRBV15 with TRBJ1-6; no reliable D call. This CDR3 has 12 amino acids. From germline, CDR1 is LNHNV and CDR2 YYDKDF (reference sequence). V lost 0 bases to trimming and J lost 16 bases, with 10 bases between them. CDR3 DNA sequence: TGTGCCACCAGCAGAGATCTGTTTGAGCTCCACTTT. This codes for CATSRDLFELHF.